This TCR beta chain was obtained from a study of beta chain features in type 1 diabetes. Trimming shortened V by 2 bases and J by 3 bases, and 9 bases separated the two germline ends. This CDR3 spans 14 amino acids. CDR1 is SGHTA and CDR2 is FQGTGA in the germline V gene. Expressed TCRB transcripts were sequenced, since all the RNA that had been isolated was reverse transcribed. The data were produced by immunoSEQ multiplex PCR, yet TCRdb's version contains in-frame clones alone and is incomplete. The data contain roughly 400,000 clones, about 14% of them singletons. The single heparinised draw taken from each donor contained about 100 mL of blood on average. Via CD45RO/CCR7/CD25/CD127/CD95/CD27, cells of the CD4+ naive, central memory, regulatory and stem cell-like memory subsets were sorted. This clone is a singleton in its sample. What it binds is unknown. Regarding the study as a whole: These data did not resolve whether HLA type affects TCRB rearrangement.

Sequencing input: naive CD4+ T cells from blood. The V gene is TRBV7-3, the J gene TRBJ2-3; D uncertain. The source is a man in his thirties or forties in good health. This CDR3 is CASSLGVKTDTQYF. The CDR3 DNA follows: TGTGCCAGCAGCTTAGGTGTCAAAACAGATACGCAGTATTTT.